Each of the 25 T cell receptor beta chains below was sequenced from the same sample in a study of PD-L1 blockade in urothelial cancer. Clones were sequenced by immunoSEQ multiplex PCR, and TCRdb holds only the in-frame ones, with some missing. The sample comprises about 27,000 clones, approximately 86% of which are singletons, and about 1.6% rests with the top ten. The time point: peripheral blood 6 weeks after treatment start. The material was PBMCs, obtained around atezolizumab (anti-PD-L1) treatment. The receptors shown here come from a man aged 70-80 years with urothelial cancer.

This clone was observed a single time. The J gene is TRBJ2-1, the V gene TRBV6-1; D might be TRBD2 (6 bases). Germline V gives CDR1 MNHNS, CDR2 SASEGT. The CDR3 has 13 amino acids. V lost 5 bases to trimming and J lost 7 bases, with 12 bases between them. CDR3 DNA sequence: TGTGCCAGCAGTCCCGGGACTTTAAATGAGCAGTTCTTC. Translation gives CASSPGTLNEQFF.

The chain combines TRBV4-3 with TRBJ2-7, with a tentative D call TRBD2 (6 bases). V was pared by 0 bases and J by 2 bases, with 8 bases between. This CDR3 comprises 14 residues. Germline CDR1 and CDR2: LGHNA and YSLEER. The CDR3 region has the DNA TGCGCCAGCAGCCAAGAGAGACTAGCCTACGAGCAGTACTTC. It translates to CASSQERLAYEQYF.

This chain links TRBV7-9 with TRBJ2-4, with a possible D match to TRBD1 (7 bases). This CDR3 has 15 amino acids. The V gene lost 2 bases and the J gene lost 3 bases, with 11 bases spanning the gap. The V gene's germline CDR1 is SEHNR and CDR2 FQNEAQ (reference sequence). CDR3 coding DNA: TGTGCCAGCAGCTTAATGCAGGGGGGCAAAAACATTCAGTACTTC. Residues: CASSLMQGGKNIQYF.

The chain joins TRBV7-3 to TRBJ2-3; the match to TRBD1 covers 9 bases. CDR3 size: 14 residues. Germline CDR1 and CDR2: SGHTA and FQGTGA. Trimming removed 8 bases from V and 3 bases from J; junction bases left unmatched: 6. The CDR3 loop reads CASGQGLGTDTQYF. DNA of the CDR3: TGTGCCAGCGGACAGGGGCTAGGAACAGATACGCAGTATTTT.

The genes are TRBV4-1 and TRBJ2-4, with 9 bases matching TRBD1. The CDR3 extends over 15 amino acids. V was clipped by 2 bases and J by 5 bases; unmatched bases: 4. Per the germline V gene, CDR1 is MGHRA and CDR2 is YSYEKL. The CDR3, as DNA: TGCGCCAGCAGCCAACCCCGGGACAGGGAAAACATTCAGTACTTC. It translates to CASSQPRDRENIQYF.

This clone was observed a few times. CDR3 region: CASSGSSGSSNEQFF. The CDR3 DNA sequence: TGTGCCAGCAGCGGTTCTAGCGGGAGTTCCAATGAGCAGTTCTTC. The chain carries TRBV4-2 and TRBJ2-1, with 10 nucleotides matching TRBD2. This CDR3 is 15 amino acids long. With V trimmed by 5 bases and J by 6 bases, 7 bases remained unmatched. Germline V gene sequence: CDR1 LGHNA, CDR2 YNFKEQ.

This clone was counted a single time. This chain links TRBV4-2 with TRBJ2-3; 12 nucleotides line up with TRBD2. This CDR3 comprises 18 residues. Germline values: CDR1 LGHNA, CDR2 YNFKEQ. Trimming cost V 4 bases and J 2 bases; bases outside gene matches: 10. The CDR3 nucleotides are TGTGCCAGCAGCCTGCGACCTCGGACTAGCGGGACCACAGATACGCAGTATTTT. Its translation: CASSLRPRTSGTTDTQYF.

DNA for the CDR3: TGTGCCAGCAGTTACTCGGGCCTAGCGGGAGTGTCTGAGCAGTTCTTC. Its protein is CASSYSGLAGVSEQFF. This chain uses TRBV6-5 with TRBJ2-1; 10 bases fit TRBD2. Germline V lookup: CDR1 MNHEY, CDR2 SVGAGI. The length of the CDR3 is 16 residues. V was pared by 0 bases and J by 9 bases, with 8 bases of the junction left unmatched.

The rearrangement joins TRBV15 to TRBJ1-2; no clear D. Germline CDR1 and CDR2: LNHNV and YYDKDF (reference sequence). The V end was cut by 3 bases, the J end by 4 bases, with 6 bases between. The CDR3 length is 12 residues. The CDR3 DNA is TGTGCCACCAGCAGTGAACTCTATGGCTACACCTTC. This translates into CATSSELYGYTF. The full variable domain, completed using reference TRBV15 and TRBJ1-2, is DAMVIQNPRYQVTQFGKPVTLSCSQTLNHNVMYWYQQKSSQAPKLLFHYYDKDFNNEADTPDNFQSRRPNTSFCFLDIRSPGLGDTAMYLCATSSELYGYTFGSGTRLTVV.

This chain joins TRBV7-2 and TRBJ2-7; 9 positions agree with TRBD2. This CDR3 is 15 amino acids long. V shed 1 base and J 2 bases; nucleotides not matched to a gene: 3. Germline V gene lookup returns CDR1 SGHTA and CDR2 FQGNSA. The CDR3 is CASSLDGLATYEQYF. The CDR3 DNA is TGTGCCAGCAGCTTAGACGGACTAGCGACCTACGAGCAGTACTTC.

This clone occurred once. CDR3 sequence reads: CASSIVFGGSASDGYTF. The CDR3 DNA sequence: TGTGCCAGTAGTATAGTCTTTGGAGGGTCGGCTTCAGACGGCTACACCTTC. This chain joins TRBV19 and TRBJ1-2; no reliable D call. V was shortened by 1 base and J by 8 bases, with 23 bases between the two germline ends. The CDR3 covers 17 residues. Per the germline V gene, CDR1 is LNHDA and CDR2 is SQIVND (reference sequence).

The genes are TRBV28 and TRBJ2-2; D call uncertain. Germline V gene data show CDR1 as MDHEN and CDR2 as SYDVKM. The CDR3 is 13 amino acids. The germline V and J ends were trimmed by 2 bases and 7 bases, with 8 bases remaining between them. The CDR3 region has the DNA TGTGCCAGCAGTTTAGAGCTGCTCGGGGAGCTGTTTTTT. It encodes CASSLELLGELFF.

The rearrangement joins TRBV5-6 to TRBJ1-3, with 9 bases matching TRBD1. The CDR3 consists of 15 residues. Looked up from germline, CDR1 is SGHDT and CDR2 is YYEEEE. V was clipped by 0 bases and J by 4 bases; unmatched bases: 2. CDR3 amino acids: CASSLGTGDGNTIYF. CDR3 bases: TGTGCCAGCAGCTTGGGGACAGGGGACGGAAACACCATATATTTT.

This chain joins TRBV12-5 and TRBJ1-1; tentatively, D is TRBD1 (5 bases). Trimming pared 4 bases from V and 1 base from J, leaving 13 bases between. CDR1 and CDR2 from the germline V gene are LGHNT and FRNRAP. CDR3 length: 15 residues. As DNA, the CDR3 is TGTGCTAGTGGTTGGCTTCGGGGGGAGAACACTGAAGCTTTCTTT. Translating it yields CASGWLRGENTEAFF.

This chain connects TRBV20-1 to TRBJ1-2; D ambiguous. Trimming left V 4 bases short and J 12 bases short, with 15 bases between. This CDR3 has 11 amino acids. Germline-derived CDR1 and CDR2 are DFQATT and SNEGSKA (reference sequence). CDR3 in amino acids: CSATQTGGHTF. The CDR3 DNA reads TGCAGTGCTACCCAAACGGGAGGACACACCTTC.

A few counts support this clone. The rearrangement joins TRBV9 to TRBJ2-3; perhaps TRBD2 as D (7 bases). The V end was cut by 6 bases, the J end by 5 bases, with 19 bases between. The length of the CDR3 is 15 residues. CDR1 SGDLS and CDR2 YYNGEE come from the germline V gene. The CDR3 region has the DNA TGTGCCAGCACCTTAGGGGGGTGGGAGGGAGATACGCAGTATTTT. Translating it yields CASTLGGWEGDTQYF.

The genes are TRBV5-1 and TRBJ2-1; 7 bases align to TRBD2. The J segment lost 12 bases and the V segment lost 0 bases, leaving 3 bases of the junction unmatched. CDR3 length: 12 residues. Germline CDR1 reads SGHRS; CDR2 reads YFSETQ. The DNA for the CDR3 is TGCGCCAGCAGCTTGGCCGGGGAGGGGCAGTTCTTC. It is translated as CASSLAGEGQFF.

This rearrangement joins TRBV9 to TRBJ2-1; 9 bases align to TRBD2. The CDR3 runs to 16 residues. Germline V gene lookup returns CDR1 SGDLS and CDR2 YYNGEE. The J segment lost 3 bases and the V segment lost 4 bases, leaving 8 bases of the junction unmatched. CDR3 sequence reads: CASSPTPSGVYNEQFF. The CDR3 DNA is TGTGCCAGCAGCCCGACGCCTAGCGGGGTCTACAATGAGCAGTTCTTC.

CDR3: CASSVTSETYEQYF. The DNA of the CDR3 is TGTGCCAGCAGCGTCACTAGCGAAACCTACGAGCAGTACTTC. The rearrangement joins TRBV7-3 to TRBJ2-7; TRBD2 matches at 7 bases. This CDR3 spans 14 amino acids. Per germline, CDR1 SGHTA and CDR2 FQGTGA. J gave up 2 bases and V 5 bases, and 6 bases lay outside the gene matches.

V gene TRBV15 combines with J gene TRBJ2-1; 13 nucleotides match TRBD2. Losses at the gene ends were 4 bases for V and 6 bases for J; bases not matched to a gene: 3. Germline V gene sequence: CDR1 LNHNV, CDR2 YYDKDF (reference sequence). The CDR3 sequence is 15 residues long. The CDR3 protein is CATSTGTSGTNEQFF. Written as DNA, the CDR3 is TGTGCCACCAGCACCGGGACTAGCGGGACCAATGAGCAGTTCTTC.

V usage is TRBV7-9 and J usage is TRBJ2-3; 7 bases are a match to TRBD1. The germline V gene encodes CDR1 SEHNR and CDR2 FQNEAQ (reference sequence). Trimming cost V 3 bases and J 1 base; bases outside gene matches: 4. The CDR3 consists of 15 residues. CDR3 region: CASSFSGGGTDTQYF. In nucleotides, the CDR3 is TGTGCCAGCAGCTTCTCAGGGGGAGGCACAGATACGCAGTATTTT.

This chain joins TRBV6-5 and TRBJ2-7; 7 nucleotides line up with TRBD1. The J segment lost 0 bases and the V segment lost 0 bases, leaving 5 bases of the junction unmatched. The CDR3 runs to 16 residues. The germline V gene has CDR1 MNHEY and CDR2 SVGAGI. Here the CDR3 DNA reads TGTGCCAGCAGTTACTCAGACAGGGATGACTCCTACGAGCAGTACTTC. As protein: CASSYSDRDDSYEQYF.

This chain connects TRBV16 to TRBJ1-2; D is perhaps TRBD1 (6 bases). CDR1 is KGHSY, CDR2 FQNENV, per germline. This CDR3 has 15 residues. V gave up 4 bases and J gave up 2 bases, with 14 bases separating them. CDR3 DNA: TGTGCCAGCAGCCGGCAAGGACAGCAAAACTATGGCTACACCTTC. Amino acid sequence: CASSRQGQQNYGYTF.

The V gene is TRBV2, the J gene TRBJ2-1, with D perhaps TRBD2 (5 bases). The V end lost 7 bases, the J end lost 7 bases, and 11 bases lay between the germline ends. Germline V lookup: CDR1 SNHLY, CDR2 FYNNEI. The CDR3 has 12 residues. This chain's CDR3 is CASIRLINEQFF. In DNA, the CDR3 is TGTGCCAGCATCAGACTAATAAATGAGCAGTTCTTC.

The chain couples TRBV9 to TRBJ1-3, with 8 bases aligning to TRBD1. The junction had 8 bases not matched to a gene; V was cut back by 2 bases and J by 4 bases. Looked up from germline, CDR1 is SGDLS and CDR2 is YYNGEE. The CDR3 totals 16 residues. The CDR3 is CASSVRTGTGGNTIYF. CDR3 bases: TGTGCCAGCAGCGTGCGGACAGGGACGGGAGGAAACACCATATATTTT. The whole variable domain, remainder taken from reference TRBV9 and TRBJ1-3, is DSGVTQTPKHLITATGQRVTLRCSPRSGDLSVYWYQQSLDQGLQFLIQYYNGEERAKGNILERFSAQQFPDLHSELNLSSLELGDSALYFCASSVRTGTGGNTIYFGEGSWLTVV.